This is a list of T cell receptor beta chains from one sample in a study of CD8+ T cells in alopecia areata. The table came from immunoSEQ multiplex PCR; TCRdb's copy has only in-frame clones and leaves some out. The data show around 200,000 clones, with 55% to 70% seen just once and roughly 4.2% held by the top ten. Sequencing used CD4+ T cells sorted from blood, obtained at week 4, from a patient treated with tofacitinib. The receptors were gathered from a human donor with alopecia areata. The CDR3 runs from the conserved cysteine through the conserved F or W. The order of the fields is V gene, CDR3 protein.

v_gene: TRBV30; CDR3aa: CAWSAKSPGSYNEQFF
v_gene: TRBV29-1; CDR3aa: CSVGGTARPYGYTF
v_gene: TRBV5-6; CDR3aa: CASSLGGWETQYF
v_gene: TRBV29-1; CDR3aa: CSALRWAQDEQYF
v_gene: TRBV28; CDR3aa: CASTLRTGELFF
v_gene: TRBV29-1; CDR3aa: CSGKIAGSYEQYF
v_gene: TRBV4-1; CDR3aa: CASSQDKGNPSFYTF
v_gene: TRBV25-1; CDR3aa: CASSEYWWAYEQYF
v_gene: TRBV28; CDR3aa: CASSDTGTYGYTF
v_gene: TRBV4-1; CDR3aa: CASSQDGGYPGGAIDTQYF
v_gene: TRBV4-2; CDR3aa: CASSPTTGAETQYF
v_gene: TRBV7-9; CDR3aa: CASSFLRNPEAFF
v_gene: TRBV29-1; CDR3aa: CSGQGQGHNEQFF
v_gene: TRBV4-3; CDR3aa: CASSQGVNQPQHF
v_gene: TRBV6-6; CDR3aa: CAVQGFNGELFF
v_gene: TRBV29-1; CDR3aa: CSVENNYGYTF
v_gene: TRBV6-6; CDR3aa: CASRYQTGTNYEQYF
v_gene: TRBV29-1; CDR3aa: CSVQQGAGNTIYF
v_gene: TRBV5-6; CDR3aa: CASSLAGYEAFF
v_gene: TRBV4-2; CDR3aa: CASSQFKGRFNSGNTIYF
v_gene: TRBV7-2; CDR3aa: CASSLVGNTEAFF
v_gene: TRBV18; CDR3aa: CASSPDTGELFF
v_gene: TRBV15; CDR3aa: CATKTELNNSPLHF
v_gene: TRBV6-5; CDR3aa: CASSTPGTDYGYTF
v_gene: TRBV29-1; CDR3aa: CSVDLEGPEAFF
v_gene: TRBV29-1; CDR3aa: CSVEKTGLGSTDTQYF
v_gene: TRBV5-4; CDR3aa: CASSIRDRAFGYTF
v_gene: TRBV23-1; CDR3aa: CASSQPGYNEQFF
v_gene: TRBV29-1; CDR3aa: CSSSDGLSTDTQYF
v_gene: TRBV9; CDR3aa: CASSPVNTEAFF
v_gene: TRBV4-3; CDR3aa: CASSQGSVAGGYEQYF
v_gene: TRBV30; CDR3aa: CAWRNKDSYEQYF
v_gene: TRBV7-2; CDR3aa: CASSLAGGELFF
v_gene: TRBV5-6; CDR3aa: CASSFDSHGSPLHF